This T cell receptor (beta chain) emerged from a study of cytomegalovirus exposure and HLA in healthy donors. It was with 60 Vbeta and 13 Jbeta primers that the PCR ran. The protocol was immunoSEQ multiplex PCR, while the TCRdb copy is restricted to in-frame clones and leaves out a portion. The sample has some 100,000 clones; roughly 74% are singletons. The origin of this receptor is a woman aged 18-29 years in good health and CMV-seropositive. The source material was PBMCs.

CDR3 residues: CAWTLTGAGQPQHF. CDR3 nucleotide sequence: TGTGCCTGGACCCTAACAGGGGCGGGTCAGCCCCAGCATTTT. This chain links TRBV30 with TRBJ1-5; 7 bases line up with TRBD1. Germline assignment: CDR1 GTSNPN and CDR2 SVGIG (reference sequence). The CDR3 sequence is 14 residues long. V was clipped by 4 bases and J by 6 bases; unmatched bases: 9.